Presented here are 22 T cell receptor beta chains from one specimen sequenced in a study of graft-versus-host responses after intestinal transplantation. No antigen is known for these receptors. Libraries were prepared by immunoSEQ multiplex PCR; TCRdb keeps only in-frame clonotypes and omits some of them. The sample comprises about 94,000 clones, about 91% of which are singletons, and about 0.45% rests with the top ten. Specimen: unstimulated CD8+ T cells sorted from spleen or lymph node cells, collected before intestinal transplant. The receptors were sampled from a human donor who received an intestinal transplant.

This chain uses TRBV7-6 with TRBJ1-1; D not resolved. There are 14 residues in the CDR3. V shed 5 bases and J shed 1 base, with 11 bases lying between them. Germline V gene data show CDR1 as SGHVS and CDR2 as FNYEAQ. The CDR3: CASSENSGNTEAFF. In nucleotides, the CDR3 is TGTGCCAGCAGCGAAAACTCGGGGAACACTGAAGCTTTCTTT.

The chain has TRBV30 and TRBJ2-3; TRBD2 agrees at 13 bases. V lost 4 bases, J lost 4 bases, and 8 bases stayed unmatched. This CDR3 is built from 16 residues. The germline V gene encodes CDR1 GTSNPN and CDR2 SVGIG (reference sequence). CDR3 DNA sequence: TGTGCCTGGAACCCGGGGACTAGCGGGGTCGCAGATACGCAGTATTTT. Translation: CAWNPGTSGVADTQYF.

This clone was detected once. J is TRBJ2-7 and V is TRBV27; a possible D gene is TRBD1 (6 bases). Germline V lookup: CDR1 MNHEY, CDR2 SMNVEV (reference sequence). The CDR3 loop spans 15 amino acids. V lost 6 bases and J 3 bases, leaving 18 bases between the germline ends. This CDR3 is CASRAGTSPIYEQYF. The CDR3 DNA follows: TGTGCCAGCAGGGCCGGGACATCCCCCATCTACGAGCAGTACTTC.

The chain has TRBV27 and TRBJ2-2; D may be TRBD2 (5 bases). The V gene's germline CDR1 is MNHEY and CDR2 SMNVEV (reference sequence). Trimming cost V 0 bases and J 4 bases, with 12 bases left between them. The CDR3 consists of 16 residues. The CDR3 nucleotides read TGTGCCAGCAGTTTATCATCGGGGTGGGCCACCGGGGAGCTGTTTTTT. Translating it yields CASSLSSGWATGELFF.

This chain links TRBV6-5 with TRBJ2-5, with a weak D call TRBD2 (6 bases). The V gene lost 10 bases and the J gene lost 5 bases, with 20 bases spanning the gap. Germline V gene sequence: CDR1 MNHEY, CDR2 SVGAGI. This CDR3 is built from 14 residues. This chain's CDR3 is CATGTGVEWETQYF. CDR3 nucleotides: TGTGCCACCGGTACGGGGGTAGAGTGGGAGACCCAGTACTTC.

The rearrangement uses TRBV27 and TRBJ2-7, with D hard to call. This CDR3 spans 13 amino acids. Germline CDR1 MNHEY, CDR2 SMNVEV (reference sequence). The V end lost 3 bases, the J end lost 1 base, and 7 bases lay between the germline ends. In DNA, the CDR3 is TGTGCCAGCAGTTTCCGAGAATCCTACGAGCAGTACTTC. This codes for CASSFRESYEQYF.

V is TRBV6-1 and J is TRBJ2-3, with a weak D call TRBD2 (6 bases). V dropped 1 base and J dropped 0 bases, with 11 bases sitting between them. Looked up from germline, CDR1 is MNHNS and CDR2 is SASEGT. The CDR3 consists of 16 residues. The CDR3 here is CASSEDGRGSTDTQYF. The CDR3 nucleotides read TGTGCCAGCAGTGAAGACGGCCGGGGGAGCACAGATACGCAGTATTTT.

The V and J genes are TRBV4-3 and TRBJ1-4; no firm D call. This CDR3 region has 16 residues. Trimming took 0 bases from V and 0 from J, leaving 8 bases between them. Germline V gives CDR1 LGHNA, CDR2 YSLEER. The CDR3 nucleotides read TGCGCCAGCAGCCAAGATACCCGGGCAACTAATGAAAAACTGTTTTTT. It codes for CASSQDTRATNEKLFF.

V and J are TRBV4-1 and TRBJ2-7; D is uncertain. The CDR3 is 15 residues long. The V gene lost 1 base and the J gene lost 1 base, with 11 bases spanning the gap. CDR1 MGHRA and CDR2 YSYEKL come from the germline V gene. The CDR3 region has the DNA TGCGCCAGCAGCCAAGTCAGGCAGCCATCCTACGAGCAGTACTTC. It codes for CASSQVRQPSYEQYF.

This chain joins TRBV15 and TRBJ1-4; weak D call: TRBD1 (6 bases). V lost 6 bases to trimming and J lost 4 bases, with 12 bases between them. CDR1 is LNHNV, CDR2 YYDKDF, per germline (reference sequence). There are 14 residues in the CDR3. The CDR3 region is CATRKTGNNEKLFF. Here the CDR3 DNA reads TGTGCCACCAGGAAAACAGGGAATAATGAAAAACTGTTTTTT.

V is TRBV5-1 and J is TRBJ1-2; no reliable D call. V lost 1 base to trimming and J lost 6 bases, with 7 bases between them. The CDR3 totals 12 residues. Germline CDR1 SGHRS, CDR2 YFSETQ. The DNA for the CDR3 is TGCGCCAGCAGCTTGCTTGGAGATGGCTACACCTTC. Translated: CASSLLGDGYTF.

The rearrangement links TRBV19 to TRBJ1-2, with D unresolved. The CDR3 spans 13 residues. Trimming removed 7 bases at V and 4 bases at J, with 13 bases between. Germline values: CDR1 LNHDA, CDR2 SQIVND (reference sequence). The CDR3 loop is CASTPGGIYGYTF. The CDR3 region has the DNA TGTGCCAGTACCCCAGGAGGGATCTATGGCTACACCTTC. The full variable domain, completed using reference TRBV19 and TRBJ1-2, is DGGITQSPKYLFRKEGQNVTLSCEQNLNHDAMYWYRQDPGQGLRLIYYSQIVNDFQKGDIAEGYSVSREKKESFPLTVTSAQKNPTAFYLCASTPGGIYGYTFGSGTRLTVV.

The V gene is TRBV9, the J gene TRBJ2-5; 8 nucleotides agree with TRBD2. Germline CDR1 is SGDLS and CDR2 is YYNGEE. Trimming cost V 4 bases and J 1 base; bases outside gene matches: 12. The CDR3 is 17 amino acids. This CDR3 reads CASSPSGSGTSQETQYF. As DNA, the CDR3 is TGTGCCAGCAGCCCCTCTGGTAGCGGGACCTCCCAAGAGACCCAGTACTTC.

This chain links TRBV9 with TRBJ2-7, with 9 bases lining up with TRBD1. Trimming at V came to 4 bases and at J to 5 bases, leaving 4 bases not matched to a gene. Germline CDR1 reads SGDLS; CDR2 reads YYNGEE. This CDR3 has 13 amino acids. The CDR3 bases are TGTGCCAGCAGCCCCCGGACAGGGGACGAGCAGTACTTC. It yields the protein CASSPRTGDEQYF.

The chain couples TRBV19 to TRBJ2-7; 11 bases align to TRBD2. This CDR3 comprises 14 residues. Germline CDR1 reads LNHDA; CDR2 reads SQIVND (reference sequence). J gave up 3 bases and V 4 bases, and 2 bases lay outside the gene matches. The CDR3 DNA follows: TGTGCCAGTAGTACGACTAGCGGGAACTACGAGCAGTACTTC. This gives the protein CASSTTSGNYEQYF.

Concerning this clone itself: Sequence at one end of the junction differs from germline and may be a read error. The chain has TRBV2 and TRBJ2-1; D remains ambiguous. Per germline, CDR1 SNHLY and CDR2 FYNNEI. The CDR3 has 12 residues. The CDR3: CASTELYNEQFF. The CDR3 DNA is TGTGCCAGCACTGAACTCTACAATGAGCAGTTCTTC.

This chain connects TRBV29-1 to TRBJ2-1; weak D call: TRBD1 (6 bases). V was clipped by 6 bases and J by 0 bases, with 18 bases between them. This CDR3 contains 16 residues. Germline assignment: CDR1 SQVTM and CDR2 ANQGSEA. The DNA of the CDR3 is TGCAGCGTCGTTGAGGGAAGGGGGATCTCCTACAATGAGCAGTTCTTC. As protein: CSVVEGRGISYNEQFF.

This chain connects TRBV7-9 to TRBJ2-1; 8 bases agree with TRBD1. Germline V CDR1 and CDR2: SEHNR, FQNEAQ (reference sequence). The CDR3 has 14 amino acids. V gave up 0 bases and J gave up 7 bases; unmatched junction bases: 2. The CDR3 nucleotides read TGTGCCAGCAGCTTAGCCAGGGGGCGTAATGAGCAGTTCTTC. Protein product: CASSLARGRNEQFF.

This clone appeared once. The CDR3 DNA reads TGTGCCAGCAGTCCGGTAGCGGGAACGTACGAGCAGTACTTC. This gives the protein CASSPVAGTYEQYF. The chain carries TRBV27 and TRBJ2-7; TRBD2 matches at 8 bases. The V segment lost 5 bases and the J segment 4 bases; nucleotides outside the gene matches: 7. Germline V lookup: CDR1 MNHEY, CDR2 SMNVEV (reference sequence). This CDR3 region has 14 residues.

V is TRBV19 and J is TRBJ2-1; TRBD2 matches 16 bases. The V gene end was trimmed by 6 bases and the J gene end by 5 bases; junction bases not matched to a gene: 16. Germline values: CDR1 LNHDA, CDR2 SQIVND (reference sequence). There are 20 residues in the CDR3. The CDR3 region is CASRGTSGRDSLSGDNEQFF. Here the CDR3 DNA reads TGTGCCAGTAGGGGGACTAGCGGGAGGGATTCTCTAAGTGGGGACAATGAGCAGTTCTTC.

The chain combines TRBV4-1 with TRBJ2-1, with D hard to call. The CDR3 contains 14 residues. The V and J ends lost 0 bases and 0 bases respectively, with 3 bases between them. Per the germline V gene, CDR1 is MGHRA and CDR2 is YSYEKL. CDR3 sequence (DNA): TGCGCCAGCAGCCAAGACAGCTCCTACAATGAGCAGTTCTTC. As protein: CASSQDSSYNEQFF.

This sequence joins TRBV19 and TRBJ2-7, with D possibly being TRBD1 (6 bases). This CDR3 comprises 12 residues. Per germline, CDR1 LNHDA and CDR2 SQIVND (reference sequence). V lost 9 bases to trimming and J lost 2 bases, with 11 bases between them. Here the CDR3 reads CASRRGAYEQYF. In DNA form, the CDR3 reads TGTGCCAGCCGCAGGGGCGCCTACGAGCAGTACTTC. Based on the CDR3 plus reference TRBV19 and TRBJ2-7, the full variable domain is DGGITQSPKYLFRKEGQNVTLSCEQNLNHDAMYWYRQDPGQGLRLIYYSQIVNDFQKGDIAEGYSVSREKKESFPLTVTSAQKNPTAFYLCASRRGAYEQYFGPGTRLTVT.